The clone carrying this TCR beta chain came up a few times. Its antigen is still unknown. These data originate in a study of OX40 agonist ivuxolimab in advanced cancers. In the study overall: Two patients with cutaneous melanoma and one with hepatocellular carcinoma, three in total, showed partial responses.

The data were produced by immunoSEQ multiplex PCR, yet TCRdb's version contains in-frame clones alone and is incomplete. The sample carries about 110,000 clones, approximately 89% recorded once. With autoimmune disease history or systemic immunosuppression, patients were excluded. CDR1 and CDR2 from the germline V gene are SGHNT and YYREEE (reference sequence). Deletions cut 0 bases from V and 1 base from J, with 5 bases between. CDR3 size: 13 residues. The study's findings and limits: More expanded clones were seen, on average, in CD8+ T cells than in CD4+.

Here the sequenced sample was CD4+ or CD8+ T cells sorted from blood, taken in a trial of the OX40 agonist ivuxolimab. V gene TRBV5-4 combines with J gene TRBJ2-7, with no clear D. This sequence was found in an adult with an advanced solid tumor such as melanoma, head and neck, liver or kidney cancer. CDR3 sequence: CASSLDISYEQYF. CDR3 coding DNA: TGTGCCAGCAGCTTGGACATTTCCTACGAGCAGTACTTC.